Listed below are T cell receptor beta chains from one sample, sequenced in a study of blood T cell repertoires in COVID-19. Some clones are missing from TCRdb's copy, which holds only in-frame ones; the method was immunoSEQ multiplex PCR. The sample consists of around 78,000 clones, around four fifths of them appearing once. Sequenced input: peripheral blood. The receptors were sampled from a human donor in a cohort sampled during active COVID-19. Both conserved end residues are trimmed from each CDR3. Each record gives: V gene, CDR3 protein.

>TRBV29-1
SAIRGLAVETQY
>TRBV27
ASSLKGAGTYEQY
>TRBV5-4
ASSLASGGGQETQY
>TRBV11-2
ASSSSAPGGETQY
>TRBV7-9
ATTGESSYNSPLH
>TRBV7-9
ASSLARTGFGSGNTIY
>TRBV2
ASSEARYRGIPGELF
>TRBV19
ASQYRELTEAF
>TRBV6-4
ASSALPGGGQPQH
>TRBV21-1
AGGASGELF
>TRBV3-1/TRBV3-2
ASSQDRVAAREAQY
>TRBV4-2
ASSQGSGNTDTQY
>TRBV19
ASSTDRGSPLH
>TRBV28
ASSRTQGIGNQPQH
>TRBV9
ASSVGDSTEAF
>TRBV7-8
ASSLPAGTNQPQH
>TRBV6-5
ASSYSSGWVGYT
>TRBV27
ASSRTGGGGEQF
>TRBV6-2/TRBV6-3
ASSYSRRPDEQY
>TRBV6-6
ASGHLGTANTEAF
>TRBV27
ASSPPPGQPPYEQY
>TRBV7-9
ASSRPGVYGYT
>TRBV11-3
ASSLVGGRGPIYEQY
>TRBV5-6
ASSPDWGVWGEDTEAF
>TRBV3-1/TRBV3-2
ASSRTQGLYYGYT
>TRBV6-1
ASSDYPRRGNNSPLH
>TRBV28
ASSSGGESNQPQH
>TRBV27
ASSLSGASSYEQY
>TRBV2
ANLREGGSTEAF
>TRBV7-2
ASSYNRVSTEAF
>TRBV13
ASSSRAKVYGYT
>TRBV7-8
ASSPDGTRGALF
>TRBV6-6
ASSTQWTGMGGYT
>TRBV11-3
ASSSFSSGGANEQF
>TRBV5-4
ASSLGGQKETQY
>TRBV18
ASSPDRINEKLF
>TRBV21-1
ASGGTGTIYEQY
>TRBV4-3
ASRPGQGAGGYT
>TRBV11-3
ASSLAGQGAGANVLT
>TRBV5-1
ASSLNSGTYNEQF
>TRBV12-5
ASGLLGGNYGYT
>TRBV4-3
ASSPGRGFQAF
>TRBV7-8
ASSVWGPGQDNEKLF
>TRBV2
ASRQTSGGSGEQF
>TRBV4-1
ATSEGDNQPQH
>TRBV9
ASSPRTGGDLGYT
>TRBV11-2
ASSLGGQAYQPQH
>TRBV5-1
ASSSDPTGGLSYEQY
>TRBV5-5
ASSRTGRESPLH
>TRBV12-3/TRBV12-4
ASSSPGRAGYT
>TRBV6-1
ASSEVWSVNYGYT
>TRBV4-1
ASSLVDRATKNIQY
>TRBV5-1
ASSPGTSGGVTDTQY
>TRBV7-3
ASSLRMEDRALMDEQY